The sequence of this T cell receptor beta chain was determined in a study of blood T cell repertoires in COVID-19 (dated by TCRdb to 2020 to 2021). Regarding the complete study: Samples covering the acute and convalescent phases of COVID-19 were provided by collaborators in the United States, Italy and Spain. Where available, HLA class I and class II types were taken from metadata supplied by the sample provider and were not determined by assay-based typing. Subjects who had been exposed to COVID-19, were actively infected with it, or had recovered from it provided the deeply sampled blood TCRbeta repertoires that made up the dataset. The material from the prospective study consisted of cDNA or gDNA derived from T cells, B-cell-depleted T cells, or PBMCs. The repertoires were released in a freely available public database intended as a resource for research on the immune response to SARS-CoV-2. Sample metadata almost always included a de-identified subject ID, COVID-19 status, age in years and sex. The samples were drawn from the first 160 participants of the ongoing ImmuneRACE study and from 950 to 1,500 subjects provided by 6 global collaborators. Overall study results and their limits: The amount of clinical and demographic metadata varied by source and participant and was provided uncurated.

TCRbeta CDR3 regions were amplified from genomic DNA using the immunoSEQ Assay, a bias-controlled multiplex PCR. The paper's data handling went like this. Within the assay, amplification of reference gene primers was used to estimate how many nucleated cells each sample contained. To quantify the absolute abundance of each unique TCRbeta CDR3 rearrangement, sequence reads were collapsed and filtered. For each sample, productive Simpson clonality was calculated as the square root of Simpson's diversity index across productive rearrangements. This immuneACCESS table, as held by TCRdb, lists in-frame sequences with V and J called but not all clones. Of the missing ones, under half trace to an unresolved V gene in checked studies; the others have no known cause. Clone size and the V and J calls come from that table; the DNA yielded D and trimming. Present in this sample are some 270,000 clones, around 90% of which were seen just once. Clones ranked in the top ten supply about 1.7% of the sample.

Turning to this clone: There is no known antigen for this receptor. One base away there is no much larger clone; base qualities are not given.

Participants in the prospective study were aged about 18 to 90 years, lived in 24 United States geographic areas, and enrolled through a virtual design. Cohort assignment in the prospective study relied on participant-reported clinical history from a screening survey and a study questionnaire. Recovered participants in ImmuneRACE Cohort 3 were defined by two consecutive negative NP/OP PCR tests, clearance by a healthcare professional, or resolution of symptoms. Each participant in the prospective study had whole blood, serum and a nasopharyngeal or oropharyngeal swab collected by mobile phlebotomists. Additional blood draws and questionnaires over a 2-month period could optionally be provided by prospective study participants. Before DNA extraction, prospective study blood samples were shipped either frozen or at room temperature. Relative to germline, V is missing 3 bases and J is missing 8 bases, with 15 bases of the junction outside any gene match. The CDR3 runs 18 amino acids, cysteine and phenylalanine included. The DNA shown is the 54-base CDR3, in frame from base 1. As encoded in the germline V gene, CDR1 is KGHSH while CDR2 is LQKENI.

Sequencing was performed on PBMCs or T cells enriched from blood (not recorded which). The sequence was collected from a woman in her thirties or forties who had recovered from COVID-19. The chain joins TRBV18 to TRBJ1-6; 8 bases in the junction line up with TRBD1. Here is the DNA: TGTGCCAGCTCACCTACAGGAATCAGGGGGCGATCGGATTCACCCCTCCACTTT. Its translation is CASSPTGIRGRSDSPLHF. Joined to the reference TRBV18 and TRBJ1-6 proteins, this CDR3 gives the full variable domain: NAGVMQNPRHLVRRRGQEARLRCSPMKGHSHVYWYRQLPEEGLKFMVYLQKENIIDESGMPKERFSAEFPKEGPSILRIQQVVRGDSAAYFCASSPTGIRGRSDSPLHFGNGTRLTVT.